These 25 T cell receptor beta chains came from one sample sequenced in a study of blood T cell repertoires in COVID-19. Profiling relied on immunoSEQ multiplex PCR, and the TCRdb table lists in-frame clones only, not all of them. This table has under 400,000 clones, about nine tenths appearing once. Sequenced input: peripheral blood. Receptor source: a woman aged 60-70 years with COVID-19, enrolled during active disease.

The J gene is TRBJ2-3, the V gene TRBV6-5, with a tentative D call TRBD1 (6 bases). The CDR3 runs to 13 residues. CDR1 and CDR2 from the germline V gene are MNHEY and SVGAGI. The germline V and J ends were trimmed by 6 bases and 3 bases, with 10 bases remaining between them. CDR3 DNA: TGTGCCAGCAGGACGGACAGTACAGATACGCAGTATTTT. Translation: CASRTDSTDTQYF.

The genes are TRBV27 and TRBJ1-1; TRBD1 aligns across 9 bases. The germline CDR1 and CDR2 sequences are MNHEY and SMNVEV (reference sequence). With 3 bases clipped from V and 5 bases from J, the junction kept 4 bases outside the gene matches. This CDR3 comprises 14 residues. The CDR3: CASSFLTGGTEAFF. The CDR3 DNA is TGTGCCAGCAGTTTCTTGACAGGGGGGACTGAAGCTTTCTTT.

This chain uses TRBV7-9 with TRBJ2-3; 8 bases are shared with TRBD2. This CDR3 is 18 amino acids long. Germline V lookup: CDR1 SEHNR, CDR2 FQNEAQ (reference sequence). V dropped 3 bases and J dropped 2; count of bases not matched to a gene: 13. The CDR3 spells CASSLGWGSGVLTDTQYF. CDR3 nucleotide sequence: TGTGCCAGCAGCTTGGGGTGGGGTAGCGGGGTCCTCACAGATACGCAGTATTTT.

The genes are TRBV7-6 and TRBJ2-7, with TRBD2 as a possible D gene (5 bases). Trimming stripped 1 base from V and 2 bases from J, with 9 bases between. Looked up from germline, CDR1 is SGHVS and CDR2 is FNYEAQ. This CDR3 has 14 amino acids. The CDR3 region is CASSLGEGPYEQYF. CDR3 in DNA: TGTGCCAGCAGCTTAGGTGAGGGTCCCTACGAGCAGTACTTC.

This sequence joins TRBV7-2 and TRBJ1-6; D might be TRBD1 (6 bases). The V end was cut by 2 bases, the J end by 7 bases, with 15 bases between. CDR1 is SGHTA, CDR2 FQGNSA, per germline. This CDR3 comprises 16 residues. The CDR3 nucleotides are TGTGCCAGCAGCTTACTTTCGGGACACAACAATTCACCCCTCCACTTT. Amino acids: CASSLLSGHNNSPLHF.

This clone has only a few counts. The chain joins TRBV28 to TRBJ1-4; D possibly corresponds to TRBD1 (6 bases). The germline V and J ends were trimmed by 10 bases and 3 bases, with 12 bases remaining between them. This CDR3 has 13 residues. The V gene's germline CDR1 is MDHEN and CDR2 SYDVKM. The CDR3 protein is CAILGAPNEKLFF. The CDR3 DNA reads TGTGCCATCTTGGGGGCACCTAATGAAAAACTGTTTTTT.

The chain combines TRBV6-4 with TRBJ1-6; 8 nucleotides match TRBD1. From germline, CDR1 is MRHNA and CDR2 SNTAGT. V gave up 6 bases and J gave up 5 bases; unmatched junction bases: 6. This CDR3 is built from 15 residues. DNA of the CDR3: TGTGCCAGCAGGGCCGGGACAGGCAATAATTCACCCCTCCACTTT. Translating it yields CASRAGTGNNSPLHF.

The chain couples TRBV5-1 to TRBJ2-5; 8 nucleotides agree with TRBD1. Per germline, CDR1 SGHRS and CDR2 YFSETQ. The J segment lost 2 bases and the V segment lost 3 bases, leaving 6 bases of the junction unmatched. The CDR3 consists of 15 residues. The chain's CDR3 is CASSSGTGRQETQYF. The DNA of the CDR3 is TGCGCCAGCAGCTCAGGGACAGGACGACAAGAGACCCAGTACTTC.

This clone was picked up one time. This sequence joins TRBV11-2 and TRBJ2-7; D may be TRBD2 (7 bases). CDR1 and CDR2 (germline): SGHAT, FQNNGV. This CDR3 region has 11 residues. Trimming pared 5 bases from V and 6 bases from J, leaving 8 bases between. The CDR3 loop is CASSGGAEQYF. CDR3 sequence (DNA): TGTGCCAGCAGCGGGGGGGCCGAGCAGTACTTC.

The V and J genes are TRBV7-6 and TRBJ2-7; TRBD2 is a possible D gene (6 bases). The CDR3 spans 15 residues. Germline V gives CDR1 SGHVS, CDR2 FNYEAQ. Trimming removed 4 bases from V and 0 bases from J, with 13 bases in between. Here the CDR3 reads CASSSGPGSSYEQYF. The CDR3, as DNA: TGTGCCAGCAGCTCCGGCCCCGGGAGCTCCTACGAGCAGTACTTC.

J is TRBJ1-3 and V is TRBV19; TRBD1 matches at 9 bases. CDR3 size: 18 residues. V gave up 4 bases and J gave up 4 bases; unmatched junction bases: 14. Germline V lookup: CDR1 LNHDA, CDR2 SQIVND (reference sequence). CDR3 region: CASSTAGTGTGIGNTIYF. The CDR3 DNA sequence: TGTGCCAGTAGTACCGCAGGTACCGGGACAGGGATCGGAAACACCATATATTTT.

In its sample, this clone was seen once. This sequence joins TRBV3-1 (or the pseudogene TRBV3-2) and TRBJ2-1; 8 nucleotides line up with TRBD2. The J segment lost 6 bases and the V segment lost 1 base, leaving 5 bases of the junction unmatched. Per the germline V gene, CDR1 is LGHDT and CDR2 is YNNKEL (reference sequence). CDR3 length: 15 amino acids. In DNA form, the CDR3 reads TGTGCCAGCAGCCAAGGAGCGGGGGTCCCCAATGAGCAGTTCTTC. Protein sequence: CASSQGAGVPNEQFF.

This chain joins TRBV6-1 and TRBJ2-1; D possibly corresponds to TRBD1 (6 bases). Trimming stripped 3 bases from V and 3 bases from J, with 12 bases between. Germline CDR1 and CDR2: MNHNS and SASEGT. The CDR3 sequence is 15 residues long. CDR3: CASSDAGAGYNEQFF. The DNA of the CDR3 is TGTGCCAGCAGTGATGCAGGGGCGGGCTACAATGAGCAGTTCTTC.

V and J are TRBV6-5 and TRBJ1-2; 7 positions match TRBD1. Looked up from germline, CDR1 is MNHEY and CDR2 is SVGAGI. CDR3 length: 15 residues. J lost 2 bases, V lost 2 bases, and 5 bases had no gene match. CDR3 bases: TGTGCCAGCAGTTACGGCGCGACAGGGAACTATGGCTACACCTTC. It specifies CASSYGATGNYGYTF.

V and J are TRBV6-1 and TRBJ1-4; D perhaps matches TRBD1 (5 bases). V lost 2 bases and J 6 bases, leaving 13 bases between the germline ends. CDR3 length: 15 amino acids. From germline, CDR1 is MNHNS and CDR2 SASEGT. As DNA, the CDR3 is TGTGCCAGCAGTGAAAGAGGCAGGGCGGATGAAAAACTGTTTTTT. This translates into CASSERGRADEKLFF.

This sequence joins TRBV18 and TRBJ2-6; D perhaps matches TRBD2 (6 bases). V shed 5 bases and J shed 3 bases, with 11 bases lying between them. This CDR3 has 15 residues. The V gene's germline CDR1 is KGHSH and CDR2 LQKENI. The CDR3 bases are TGTGCCAGCTCAGCTAGCGCTAGTGGGGCCAACGTCCTGACTTTC. Protein product: CASSASASGANVLTF.

The genes are TRBV2 and TRBJ1-6; the match to TRBD1 covers 8 bases. Germline V gene lookup returns CDR1 SNHLY and CDR2 FYNNEI. Trimming at V came to 7 bases and at J to 7 bases, leaving 9 bases not matched to a gene. The CDR3 is made up of 15 amino acids. CDR3 in amino acids: CASNVRQGRNSPLHF. The CDR3 nucleotides are TGTGCCAGCAACGTACGACAGGGGAGAAATTCACCCCTCCACTTT.

The rearrangement uses TRBV24-1 and TRBJ2-2; 8 bases are shared with TRBD1. Germline trimming cut 5 bases from V and 5 bases from J; bases unmatched to any gene: 3. The germline CDR1 and CDR2 sequences are KGHDR and SFDVKD. The CDR3 has 14 amino acids. CDR3 nucleotide sequence: TGTGCCACCAGTGCGACAGGGGAAACCGGGGAGCTGTTTTTT. Its protein product is CATSATGETGELFF.

The chain recombines TRBV9 with TRBJ2-3; D gene unclear. Per germline, CDR1 SGDLS and CDR2 YYNGEE. The CDR3 is made up of 13 amino acids. V was pared by 0 bases and J by 6 bases, with 8 bases between. CDR3 residues: CASSVAQRDTQYF. The CDR3 DNA sequence: TGTGCCAGCAGCGTAGCTCAACGGGATACGCAGTATTTT. The full variable domain, rest sourced from reference TRBV9 and TRBJ2-3, is DSGVTQTPKHLITATGQRVTLRCSPRSGDLSVYWYQQSLDQGLQFLIQYYNGEERAKGNILERFSAQQFPDLHSELNLSSLELGDSALYFCASSVAQRDTQYFGPGTRLTVL.

This chain uses TRBV19 with TRBJ1-4, with a weak D call TRBD1 (5 bases). The CDR3 extends over 16 amino acids. V lost 3 bases to trimming and J lost 0 bases, with 11 bases between them. Per the germline V gene, CDR1 is LNHDA and CDR2 is SQIVND (reference sequence). CDR3 nucleotide sequence: TGTGCCAGTAGTATGGGACTAACGGCAACTAATGAAAAACTGTTTTTT. Translating it yields CASSMGLTATNEKLFF.

Points on this clone: Different DNA sequences within this sample yield the same CDR3. The chain joins TRBV6-5 to TRBJ1-3; D unclear. Germline CDR1 MNHEY, CDR2 SVGAGI. The CDR3 runs 16 residues. V lost 0 bases to trimming and J lost 0 bases, with 9 bases between them. Here the CDR3 reads CASSYSTGFSGNTIYF. CDR3 DNA: TGTGCCAGCAGTTACTCAACGGGGTTCTCTGGAAACACCATATATTTT.

The count of this clone is one. This chain links TRBV5-1 with TRBJ2-5; unclear D gene. This CDR3 contains 15 residues. The germline CDR1 and CDR2 sequences are SGHRS and YFSETQ. V was shortened by 3 bases and J by 2 bases, with 14 bases between the two germline ends. DNA of the CDR3: TGCGCCAGCAGCTCGCCGACTGGGTTTCAAGAGACCCAGTACTTC. As protein: CASSSPTGFQETQYF.

The rearrangement uses TRBV9 and TRBJ2-7, with TRBD1 matching 7 bases. CDR1 SGDLS and CDR2 YYNGEE come from the germline V gene. CDR3 length: 15 amino acids. The junction had 9 bases not matched to a gene; V was cut back by 4 bases and J by 2 bases. CDR3 DNA: TGTGCCAGCAGCAAAGGGGGCTCAAACACCTACGAGCAGTACTTC. Translated, it gives CASSKGGSNTYEQYF. Complete variable domain (other parts from reference TRBV9 and TRBJ2-7): DSGVTQTPKHLITATGQRVTLRCSPRSGDLSVYWYQQSLDQGLQFLIQYYNGEERAKGNILERFSAQQFPDLHSELNLSSLELGDSALYFCASSKGGSNTYEQYFGPGTRLTVT.

This chain links TRBV7-6 with TRBJ2-3; tentative D call: TRBD1 (5 bases). V shed 1 base and J shed 1 base, with 12 bases lying between them. Germline assignment: CDR1 SGHVS and CDR2 FNYEAQ. The CDR3 spans 16 residues. DNA for the CDR3: TGTGCCAGCAGCTTAGGGGGCTATCTCGGCACAGATACGCAGTATTTT. Translated: CASSLGGYLGTDTQYF.

The chain employs TRBV24-1 and TRBJ2-1; D is possibly TRBD2 (5 bases). This CDR3 is 12 amino acids long. The V end lost 9 bases, the J end lost 4 bases, and 9 bases lay between the germline ends. Germline assignment: CDR1 KGHDR and CDR2 SFDVKD. This CDR3 reads CATSGGYNEQFF. The CDR3 coding sequence is TGTGCCACCTCTGGAGGTTACAATGAGCAGTTCTTC.